The rows below give T cell receptor beta chains drawn from one sample of a study of CD8 T cells in Susac syndrome. TCRdb called the immunoSEQ multiplex PCR reads again in MiXCR, with one record for every CDR3 protein. The sample shows around 110,000 distinct CDR3 sequences, approximately 93% of them seen only once. Sequenced input: CD8+ T cells from PBMCs. The receptor source for this set is a human donor with Susac syndrome. CDR3s leave out the opening cysteine and the closing phenylalanine or tryptophan. D genes are given only for firm matches.

D,J,V,CDR3
-,TRBJ2-6,TRBV11-2,ASSSAGANVLT
TRBD1,TRBJ1-5,TRBV24-1,ATSDSGQGDQPQH
-,TRBJ2-1,TRBV9,ASSVAGFSYNEQF
-,TRBJ2-2,TRBV19,ASSIERHTSFTTANTGELF
-,TRBJ2-7,TRBV12-3/TRBV12-4,ASSLALYEQY
TRBD1,TRBJ1-1,TRBV5-1,ASSYTPGTDRNTEAF
-,TRBJ2-7,TRBV12-3/TRBV12-4,ASSLAIGASVYYEQY
-,TRBJ2-5,TRBV21-1,ASSKSKETQY
TRBD2,TRBJ2-1,TRBV6-1,ASSRTSGGAYNEQF
TRBD1,TRBJ2-5,TRBV5-1,ASSYTADRVIETQY
-,TRBJ2-5,TRBV9,ASSPPGGGYQETQY
-,TRBJ2-7,TRBV6-2/TRBV6-3,ASSYSSHYEQY
-,TRBJ1-3,TRBV9,ASSATGDSGNTIY
-,TRBJ1-1,TRBV29-1,SVVGFQSNTEAF
-,TRBJ1-5,TRBV27,ASSERRGRPQH
-,TRBJ1-1,TRBV9,ASSPTSNTEAF
-,TRBJ1-1,TRBV6-2/TRBV6-3,ASSPDYTEAF
-,TRBJ1-1,TRBV12-5,ASGFRQTVNTEAF
-,TRBJ1-1,TRBV19,ASSMGGSEAF
TRBD1,TRBJ1-1,TRBV19,ATRQGNTEAF
TRBD1,TRBJ2-7,TRBV29-1,SALGGTSSYEQY
TRBD1,TRBJ2-7,TRBV4-1,ASSQEQGYEQY
-,TRBJ1-3,TRBV12-3/TRBV12-4,ASSSGTIY
-,TRBJ1-2,TRBV2,ASALGGTGNGYT